The 5 T cell receptor beta chains below come from one sample, sequenced in a study of regulatory T cells in long-lasting Graves disease. Through Arm-PCR of CDR3 regions and iRepertoire HTBI primers, TCR beta libraries were built. TCRdb re-called the multiplex PCR reads with MiXCR, one entry per CDR3 protein. The sample contains 400,000 to 650,000 distinct CDR3 sequences, 16% of which appear only once. This sample's time point: newly diagnosed GD, antithyroid drugs for less than 3 months. Researchers made the TCR library from RNA that was extracted from PBMCs. These data were likewise used in another study, on T cells in Graves' hyperthyroidism and ophthalmopathy.

The source material was peripheral blood mononuclear cells (PBMCs), sampled at new diagnosis, from a patient treated with antithyroid drugs. Every receptor here comes from a woman aged 35-65 years with Graves disease.

At least ten counts were recorded for this clonotype. V usage is TRBV3-1 and J usage is TRBJ1-3, with TRBD1 matching over 12 bases. Germline V CDR1 and CDR2: LGHDT, YNNKEL (reference sequence). J lost 4 bases, V lost 1 base, and 8 bases had no gene match. CDR3 length: 18 amino acids. The CDR3 DNA is TGTGCCAGCAGCCAAGCAAGTCCCGGGACAGGGGGCGGAAACACCATATATTTT. Its translation is CASSQASPGTGGGNTIYF.

There are many counts of this clonotype. The CDR3 DNA is TGTGCCAGCAGCCCTCCCCGCCGGGGCACCGGGGAGCTGTTTTTT. Translated: CASSPPRRGTGELFF. The rearrangement joins TRBV11-2 to TRBJ2-2; D is possibly TRBD2 (5 bases). Germline CDR1 and CDR2: SGHAT and FQNNGV. The V gene lost 5 bases and the J gene lost 4 bases, with 14 bases spanning the gap. The CDR3 runs 15 residues.

This clonotype has only a few counts. This sequence joins TRBV12-3 or TRBV12-4 and TRBJ2-1, with 8 bases lining up with TRBD1. The CDR3 sequence is 15 residues long. V trimming: 6 bases; J trimming: 4 bases; junction bases outside the gene matches: 8. As DNA, the CDR3 is TGTGCCAGCAGCCAGGACAGGGTGGGATACAATGAGCAGTTCTTC. Protein product: CASSQDRVGYNEQFF.

The chain joins TRBV19 to TRBJ1-2; D not resolved. Trimming removed 1 base from V and 6 bases from J, with 9 bases in between. CDR1 is LNHDA and CDR2 is SQIVND in the germline V gene (reference sequence). There are 13 residues in the CDR3. CDR3 nucleotides: TGTGCCAGTAGTATAGCCGGGGATCATGGCTACACCTTC. It codes for CASSIAGDHGYTF.

This chain joins TRBV27 and TRBJ2-6; TRBD1 or TRBD2 may be the D gene (5 bases each). Trimming removed 6 bases from V and 0 bases from J, with 15 bases in between. The germline V gene has CDR1 MNHEY and CDR2 SMNVEV (reference sequence). The CDR3 loop spans 17 amino acids. The CDR3 protein is CASSSGTASSGANVLTF. In nucleotides, the CDR3 is TGTGCCAGCAGCTCCGGGACGGCGAGCTCTGGGGCCAACGTCCTGACTTTC.